This TCR beta chain was captured in a study of PD-1 blockade in mismatch repair-deficient tumors. Overall study findings and caveats: Tumor-resident clones, often absent from pretreatment blood, expanded after pembrolizumab and then contracted.

TCRdb keeps only in-frame clones here, not all; method: immunoSEQ multiplex PCR. This sample yields 85,000 to 130,000 clones, of which over 75% are seen a single time; approximately 6.8% belongs to the top ten. Mismatch repair deficiency was confirmed in all patients, by PCR or immunohistochemistry. TCR sequencing covered three patients who responded to pembrolizumab. A word on this clone: Its cognate antigen is unknown.

The length of the CDR3 is 14 residues. Germline CDR1 MNHEY, CDR2 SVGAGI. V lost 6 bases and J lost 2, with 13 bases in between. This receptor was identified in an adult with mismatch repair-deficient cancer. Material: peripheral blood, obtained about 33 weeks after starting pembrolizumab. V usage is TRBV6-5 and J usage is TRBJ2-5; either TRBD1 or TRBD2 may supply D (6 bases each). CDR3: CASRLEGGQETQYF. The CDR3 nucleotides read TGTGCCAGCAGACTCGAGGGGGGTCAAGAGACCCAGTACTTC.